Each of the 10 T cell receptor beta chains below was sequenced from the same sample in a study of T-cell memory formation after mild COVID-19. Via MiXCR, TCRdb re-called the 5' RACE reads, giving one row per CDR3 protein. This repertoire shows roughly 450,000 distinct CDR3 sequences, roughly 18% found once; its top ten account for roughly 21%. The material sequenced was PBMCs or a T cell subset sorted from them (not recorded which). All receptors come from a man aged 18 to 35 who had mild COVID-19 (a few samples of this study predate the infection). Cell type and time point are not known.

In its sample, this clonotype was seen many times. V usage is TRBV7-9 and J usage is TRBJ2-1; D unclear. This CDR3 comprises 13 residues. Trimming removed 1 base from V and 4 bases from J, with 5 bases in between. Germline V gives CDR1 SEHNR, CDR2 FQNEAQ (reference sequence). The CDR3 here is CASSLDRYNEQFF. CDR3 coding DNA: TGTGCCAGCAGCTTAGATCGTTACAATGAGCAGTTCTTC.

J is TRBJ2-5 and V is TRBV27, with D possibly matching TRBD2 (7 bases). Germline V gene lookup returns CDR1 MNHEY and CDR2 SMNVEV (reference sequence). The CDR3 loop spans 15 amino acids. Trimming cost V 3 bases and J 4 bases, with 15 bases left between them. The CDR3 nucleotides are TGTGCCAGCAGTTTGTACGGGGGGCAGGGAGAGACCCAGTACTTC. Encoded protein: CASSLYGGQGETQYF.

This clonotype appeared many times. The genes are TRBV5-1 and TRBJ1-1; D gene uncertain. This CDR3 has 14 amino acids. V gave up 4 bases and J gave up 7 bases, with 17 bases separating them. CDR1 is SGHRS and CDR2 is YFSETQ in the germline V gene. The CDR3 loop is CASSATGSGDEAFF. In DNA form, the CDR3 reads TGCGCCAGCAGCGCAACCGGGAGTGGGGATGAAGCTTTCTTT.

This clonotype has only a few counts. This chain links TRBV6-5 with TRBJ1-5, with TRBD1 matching 8 bases. This CDR3 spans 17 amino acids. The V segment lost 0 bases and the J segment 3 bases; nucleotides outside the gene matches: 7. Germline V gives CDR1 MNHEY, CDR2 SVGAGI. The CDR3 bases are TGTGCCAGCAGTTACTCGATCCCGGGACAGGACAATCAGCCCCAGCATTTT. Its translation is CASSYSIPGQDNQPQHF.

This clonotype occurred a few times. The chain employs TRBV5-1 and TRBJ1-3, with D uncertain. This CDR3 is built from 14 residues. Trimming took off 2 bases at V and 0 bases at J, with 6 bases between the two ends. Germline values: CDR1 SGHRS, CDR2 YFSETQ. The CDR3 nucleotides read TGCGCCAGCAGCTTTGCAGACTCTGGAAACACCATATATTTT. This sequence encodes CASSFADSGNTIYF.

The J gene is TRBJ2-1, the V gene TRBV7-2; D is perhaps TRBD2 (5 bases). The V end was cut by 1 base, the J end by 9 bases, with 10 bases between. This CDR3 region has 13 residues. CDR1 and CDR2 (germline): SGHTA, FQGNSA. This CDR3 reads CASSLGAAGEQFF. The CDR3, as DNA: TGTGCCAGCAGCTTAGGCGCGGCGGGTGAGCAGTTCTTC.

J is TRBJ2-1 and V is TRBV6-5; unclear D gene. The CDR3 consists of 16 residues. V was trimmed by 6 bases and J by 4 bases, leaving 19 bases between them. Germline V gives CDR1 MNHEY, CDR2 SVGAGI. In DNA, the CDR3 is TGTGCCAGCAGCCAAACAGTAACCTACGGGTACAATGAGCAGTTCTTC. Its protein product is CASSQTVTYGYNEQFF.

A few counts support this clonotype. The chain couples TRBV12-3 or TRBV12-4 to TRBJ1-5, with unresolved D. This CDR3 region has 16 residues. V dropped 8 bases and J dropped 0 bases, with 17 bases sitting between them. This chain's CDR3 is CASQPATVDSNQPQHF. Here the CDR3 DNA reads TGTGCCAGCCAGCCCGCGACGGTAGATAGCAATCAGCCCCAGCATTTT.

This chain joins TRBV20-1 and TRBJ2-7, with 16 bases aligning to TRBD2. V was clipped by 6 bases and J by 0 bases; unmatched bases: 5. The CDR3 totals 16 residues. Germline loops: CDR1 DFQATT, CDR2 SNEGSKA (reference sequence). For the CDR3, the DNA is TGCAGTGCCCCGGGACTAGCGGGGGGGAGCTCCTACGAGCAGTACTTC. It translates to CSAPGLAGGSSYEQYF.

The chain joins TRBV4-2 to TRBJ1-1, with D possibly TRBD1 on 6 matching bases. Germline CDR1 reads LGHNA; CDR2 reads YNFKEQ. The germline V and J ends were trimmed by 2 bases and 3 bases, with 19 bases remaining between them. CDR3 length: 17 amino acids. The CDR3 nucleotides are TGTGCCAGCAGCCAACCACTACCAGGGGAGGGATACACTGAAGCTTTCTTT. Its translation is CASSQPLPGEGYTEAFF.